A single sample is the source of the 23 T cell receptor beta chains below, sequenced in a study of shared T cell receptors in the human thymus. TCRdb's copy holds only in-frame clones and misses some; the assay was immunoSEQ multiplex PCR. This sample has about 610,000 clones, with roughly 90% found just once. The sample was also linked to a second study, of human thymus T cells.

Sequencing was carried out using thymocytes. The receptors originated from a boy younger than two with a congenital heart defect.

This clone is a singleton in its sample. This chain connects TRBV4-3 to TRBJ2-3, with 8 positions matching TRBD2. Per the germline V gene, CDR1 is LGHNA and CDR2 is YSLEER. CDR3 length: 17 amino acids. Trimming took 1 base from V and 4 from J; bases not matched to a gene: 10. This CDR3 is CASSQVVAGGMADTQYF. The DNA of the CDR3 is TGCGCCAGCAGCCAAGTCGTGGCGGGAGGAATGGCAGATACGCAGTATTTT.

The CDR3 here is CKGSGYGYTF. The CDR3 DNA reads TGCAAAGGAAGCGGATATGGCTACACCTTC. This chain connects TRBV20-1 to TRBJ1-2; no clear D gene. This CDR3 region has 10 residues. Germline CDR1 reads DFQATT; CDR2 reads SNEGSKA (reference sequence).

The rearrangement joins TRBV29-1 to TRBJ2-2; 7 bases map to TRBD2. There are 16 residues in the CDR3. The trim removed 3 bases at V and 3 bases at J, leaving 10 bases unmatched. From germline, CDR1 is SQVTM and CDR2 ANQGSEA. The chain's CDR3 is CSVELGASGDTGELFF. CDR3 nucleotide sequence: TGCAGCGTTGAGCTAGGGGCTAGCGGAGACACCGGGGAGCTGTTTTTT.

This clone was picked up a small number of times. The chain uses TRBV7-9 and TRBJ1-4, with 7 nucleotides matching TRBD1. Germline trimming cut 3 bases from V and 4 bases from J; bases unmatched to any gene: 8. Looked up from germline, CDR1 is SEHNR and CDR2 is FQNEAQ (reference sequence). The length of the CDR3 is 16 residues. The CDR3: CASSFLRTGGNEKLFF. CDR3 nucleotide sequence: TGTGCCAGCAGCTTTCTGCGGACAGGCGGTAATGAAAAACTGTTTTTT.

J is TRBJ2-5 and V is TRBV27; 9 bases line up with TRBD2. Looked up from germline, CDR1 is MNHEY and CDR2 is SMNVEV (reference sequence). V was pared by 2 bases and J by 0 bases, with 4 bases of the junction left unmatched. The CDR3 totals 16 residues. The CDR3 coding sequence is TGTGCCAGCAGTTTACGACTAGCGGCAAACCAAGAGACCCAGTACTTC. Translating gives CASSLRLAANQETQYF.

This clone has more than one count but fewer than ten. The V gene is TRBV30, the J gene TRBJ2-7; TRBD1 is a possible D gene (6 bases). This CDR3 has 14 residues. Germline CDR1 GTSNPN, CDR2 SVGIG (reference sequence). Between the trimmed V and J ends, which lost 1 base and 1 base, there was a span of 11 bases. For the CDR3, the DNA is TGTGCCTGGAGTGCTCAGGACAGTTCCTACGAGCAGTACTTC. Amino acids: CAWSAQDSSYEQYF.

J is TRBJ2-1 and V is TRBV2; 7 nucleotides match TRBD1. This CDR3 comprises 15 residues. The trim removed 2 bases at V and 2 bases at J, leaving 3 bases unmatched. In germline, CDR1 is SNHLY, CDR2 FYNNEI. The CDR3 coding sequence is TGTGCCAGCAGTGAAAACAGGGGAACCTACAATGAGCAGTTCTTC. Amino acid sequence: CASSENRGTYNEQFF. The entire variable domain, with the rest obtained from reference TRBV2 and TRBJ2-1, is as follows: EPEVTQTPSHQVTQMGQEVILRCVPISNHLYFYWYRQILGQKVEFLVSFYNNEISEKSEIFDDQFSVERPDGSNFTLKIRSTKLEDSAMYFCASSENRGTYNEQFFGPGTRLTVL.

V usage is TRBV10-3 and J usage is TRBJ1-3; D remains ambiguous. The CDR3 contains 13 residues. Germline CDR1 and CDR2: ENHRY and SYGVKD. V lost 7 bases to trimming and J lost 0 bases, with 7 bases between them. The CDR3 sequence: CAIIGGSGNTIYF. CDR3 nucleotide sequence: TGTGCCATCATCGGCGGCTCTGGAAACACCATATATTTT.

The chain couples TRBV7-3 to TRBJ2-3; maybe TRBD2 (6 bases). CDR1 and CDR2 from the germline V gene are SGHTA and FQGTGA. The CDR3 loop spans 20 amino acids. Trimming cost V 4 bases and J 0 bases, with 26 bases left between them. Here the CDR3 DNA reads TGTGCCAGCAGCTCCTACGGTGGTGATAGCGGAAGAGGAAGCACAGATACGCAGTATTTT. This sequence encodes CASSSYGGDSGRGSTDTQYF.

DNA of the CDR3: TGTGCCAGCAGTGGCCTAGCGGGAGAAGACGGGGAGCTGTTTTTT. Translating it yields CASSGLAGEDGELFF. This chain connects TRBV6-4 to TRBJ2-2, with TRBD2 matching 10 bases. The length of the CDR3 is 15 residues. The germline CDR1 and CDR2 sequences are MRHNA and SNTAGT. V lost 4 bases, J lost 7 bases, and 6 bases stayed unmatched.

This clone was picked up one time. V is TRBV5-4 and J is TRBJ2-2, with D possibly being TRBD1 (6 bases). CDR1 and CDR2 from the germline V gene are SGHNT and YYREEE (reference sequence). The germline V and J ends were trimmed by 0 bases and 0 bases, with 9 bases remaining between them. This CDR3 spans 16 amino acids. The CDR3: CASSLEGHSNTGELFF. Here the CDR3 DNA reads TGTGCCAGCAGCTTGGAGGGACACTCGAACACCGGGGAGCTGTTTTTT.

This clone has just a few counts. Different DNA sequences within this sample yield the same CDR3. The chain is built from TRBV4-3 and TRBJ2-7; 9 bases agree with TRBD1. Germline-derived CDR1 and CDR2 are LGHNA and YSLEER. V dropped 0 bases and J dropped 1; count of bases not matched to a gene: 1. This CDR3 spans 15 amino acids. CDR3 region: CASSQDGTGSYEQYF. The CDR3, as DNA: TGCGCCAGCAGCCAAGATGGGACAGGGTCCTACGAGCAGTACTTC.

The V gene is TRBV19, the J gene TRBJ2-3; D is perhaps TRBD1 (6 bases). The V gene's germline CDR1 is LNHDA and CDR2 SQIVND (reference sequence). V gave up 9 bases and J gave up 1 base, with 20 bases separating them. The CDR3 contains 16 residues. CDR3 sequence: CASSGQSQAGTDTQYF. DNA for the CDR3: TGTGCCAGCAGCGGACAGTCACAAGCAGGCACAGATACGCAGTATTTT. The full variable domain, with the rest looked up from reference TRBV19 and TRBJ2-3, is DGGITQSPKYLFRKEGQNVTLSCEQNLNHDAMYWYRQDPGQGLRLIYYSQIVNDFQKGDIAEGYSVSREKKESFPLTVTSAQKNPTAFYLCASSGQSQAGTDTQYFGPGTRLTVL.

The CDR3 region is CASSQPGFEQFF. CDR3 DNA: TGCGCCAGCAGCCAACCGGGGTTTGAGCAGTTCTTC. The V call is TRBV4-1, the J call TRBJ2-1; a possible D gene is TRBD2 (5 bases). Germline CDR1 and CDR2: MGHRA and YSYEKL. The CDR3 consists of 12 residues. Trimming stripped 2 bases from V and 9 bases from J, with 8 bases between.

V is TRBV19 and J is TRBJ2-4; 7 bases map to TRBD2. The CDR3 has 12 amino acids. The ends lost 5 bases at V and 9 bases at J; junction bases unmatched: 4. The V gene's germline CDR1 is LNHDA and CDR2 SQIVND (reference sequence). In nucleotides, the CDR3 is TGTGCCAGTAGTGCCGCGGGAGCCATTCAGTACTTC. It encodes CASSAAGAIQYF.

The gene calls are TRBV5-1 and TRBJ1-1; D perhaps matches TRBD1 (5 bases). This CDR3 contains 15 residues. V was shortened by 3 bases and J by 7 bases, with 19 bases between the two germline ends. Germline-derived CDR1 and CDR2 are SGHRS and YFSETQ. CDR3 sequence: CASSSGRVRGSEAFF. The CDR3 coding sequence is TGCGCCAGCAGCTCGGGTCGGGTGCGGGGGAGTGAAGCTTTCTTT. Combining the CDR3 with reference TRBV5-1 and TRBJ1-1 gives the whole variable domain KAGVTQTPRYLIKTRGQQVTLSCSPISGHRSVSWYQQTPGQGLQFLFEYFSETQRNKGNFPGRFSGRQFSNSRSEMNVSTLELGDSALYLCASSSGRVRGSEAFFGQGTRLTVV.

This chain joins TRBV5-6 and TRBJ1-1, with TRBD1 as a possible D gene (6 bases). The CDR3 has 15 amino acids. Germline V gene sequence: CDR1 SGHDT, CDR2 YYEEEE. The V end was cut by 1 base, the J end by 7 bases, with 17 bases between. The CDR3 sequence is CASSLWRGHGGEAFF. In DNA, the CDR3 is TGTGCCAGCAGCTTGTGGCGGGGGCATGGTGGTGAAGCTTTCTTT.

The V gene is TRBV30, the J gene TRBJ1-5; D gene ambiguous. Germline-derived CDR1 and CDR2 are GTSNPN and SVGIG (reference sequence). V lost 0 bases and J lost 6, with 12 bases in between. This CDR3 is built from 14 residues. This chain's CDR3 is CAWSVGGIGQPQHF. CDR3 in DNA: TGTGCCTGGAGTGTCGGAGGGATTGGTCAGCCCCAGCATTTT.

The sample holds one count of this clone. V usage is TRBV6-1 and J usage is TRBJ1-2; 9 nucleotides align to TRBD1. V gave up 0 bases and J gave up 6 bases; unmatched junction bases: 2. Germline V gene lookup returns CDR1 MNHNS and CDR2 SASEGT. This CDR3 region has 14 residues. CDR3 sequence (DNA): TGTGCCAGCAGTGAAGCAGGGACAGGGCATGGCTACACCTTC. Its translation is CASSEAGTGHGYTF.

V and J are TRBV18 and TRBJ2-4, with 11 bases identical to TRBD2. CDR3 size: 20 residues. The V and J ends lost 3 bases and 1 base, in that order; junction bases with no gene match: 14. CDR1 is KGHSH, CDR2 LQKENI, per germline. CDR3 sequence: CASSPKPIAGGDGAKNIQYF. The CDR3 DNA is TGTGCCAGCTCACCGAAGCCGATAGCGGGAGGGGATGGGGCCAAAAACATTCAGTACTTC. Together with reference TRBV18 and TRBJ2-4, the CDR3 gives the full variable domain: NAGVMQNPRHLVRRRGQEARLRCSPMKGHSHVYWYRQLPEEGLKFMVYLQKENIIDESGMPKERFSAEFPKEGPSILRIQQVVRGDSAAYFCASSPKPIAGGDGAKNIQYFGAGTRLSVL.

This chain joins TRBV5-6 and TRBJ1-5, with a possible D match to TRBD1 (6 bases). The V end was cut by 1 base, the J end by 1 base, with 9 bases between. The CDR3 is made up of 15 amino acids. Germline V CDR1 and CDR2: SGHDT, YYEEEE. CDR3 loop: CASSLRTASNQPQHF. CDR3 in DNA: TGTGCCAGCAGCTTGAGGACAGCCAGCAATCAGCCCCAGCATTTT.

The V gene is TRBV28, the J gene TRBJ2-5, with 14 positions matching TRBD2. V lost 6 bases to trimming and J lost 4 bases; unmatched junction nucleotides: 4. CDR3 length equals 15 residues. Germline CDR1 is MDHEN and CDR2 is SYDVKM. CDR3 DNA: TGTGCCAGCAGGGGGGGACTAGCGGGAGTAGAGACCCAGTACTTC. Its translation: CASRGGLAGVETQYF.

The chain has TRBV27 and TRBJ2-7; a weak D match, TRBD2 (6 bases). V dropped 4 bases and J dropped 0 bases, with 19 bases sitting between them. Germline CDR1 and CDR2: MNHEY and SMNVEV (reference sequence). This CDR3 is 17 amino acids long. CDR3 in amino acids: CASSSLIRTTGSYEQYF. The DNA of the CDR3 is TGTGCCAGCAGTTCCCTAATACGGACTACCGGCTCCTACGAGCAGTACTTC.